A selection of T cell receptor beta chains follows, all from one sample in a study of T cell responses to AZD1222 COVID-19 vaccine. Here immunoSEQ multiplex PCR was the method, and the copy in TCRdb shows in-frame clones only, minus some. This table holds nearly 110,000 clones, about 90% found once. The material sequenced was peripheral blood, taken on day 0 of AZD1222 vaccination. The receptors were gathered from an adult in good health. Each CDR3 is given with its conserved first and last residue. A D gene is named only where the DNA matches it firmly. Part of the rows lack a size; the others show once, few, many or a class for expanded clones.

TGTGCCAGCAGTGAAGCTACGGGGGTCGGCTATGGCTACACCTTC,CASSEATGVGYGYTF,-,-,TRBV2,TRBJ1-2
TGTGCCAGTGACCAATCAGGGGGCGTCAATCATGGCTACACCTTC,CASDQSGGVNHGYTF,TRBD1,once,TRBV19,TRBJ1-2
TGTGCCAGCAGCTTCTTAGCGGGAGATAGCACAGATACGCAGTATTTT,CASSFLAGDSTDTQYF,TRBD2,-,TRBV7-3,TRBJ2-3
TGTGCCAGCAGTCCCTATTATAGGACAGGGGGACATAGCAATCAGCCCCAGCATTTT,CASSPYYRTGGHSNQPQHF,TRBD1,-,TRBV27,TRBJ1-5
TGTGCCAGCAGCTTAGCGGCAGGCTTGAACACTGAAGCTTTCTTT,CASSLAAGLNTEAFF,-,-,TRBV11-3,TRBJ1-1
TGTGCCAGCTCACCACCGCAACAGGGGGAGACTGAAGCTTTCTTT,CASSPPQQGETEAFF,TRBD1,-,TRBV18,TRBJ1-1
TGTGCCAGCAGTTTATCATATTGGGCTAGCGGGAGGAGGGCAGATACGCAGTATTTT,CASSLSYWASGRRADTQYF,TRBD2,-,TRBV27,TRBJ2-3
TGCAGCGTTGAGGCCCAAACGGACACTGAAGCTTTCTTT,CSVEAQTDTEAFF,-,once,TRBV29-1,TRBJ1-1
TGTGCCAGCAGCTTAAGAAGCGGGATCAACTACGAGCAGTACTTC,CASSLRSGINYEQYF,TRBD2,-,TRBV7-3,TRBJ2-7
TGTGCCAGCAAAATGAACACTGAAGCTTTCTTT,CASKMNTEAFF,-,-,TRBV4-2,TRBJ1-1
TGTGCCAGCCGAACCCCAGCGGGAGCAGGGTCCTACAATGAGCAGTTCTTC,CASRTPAGAGSYNEQFF,TRBD2,-,TRBV28,TRBJ2-1
TGTGCCAGCAGCCAGGGACTAGCGGCCTCGAATGAGCAGTTCTTC,CASSQGLAASNEQFF,TRBD2,once,TRBV6-5,TRBJ2-1
TGCGCCAGCAGCCCGCCGGTGTTGGAACAGGGAGGAGATACGCAGTATTTT,CASSPPVLEQGGDTQYF,-,-,TRBV5-1,TRBJ2-3